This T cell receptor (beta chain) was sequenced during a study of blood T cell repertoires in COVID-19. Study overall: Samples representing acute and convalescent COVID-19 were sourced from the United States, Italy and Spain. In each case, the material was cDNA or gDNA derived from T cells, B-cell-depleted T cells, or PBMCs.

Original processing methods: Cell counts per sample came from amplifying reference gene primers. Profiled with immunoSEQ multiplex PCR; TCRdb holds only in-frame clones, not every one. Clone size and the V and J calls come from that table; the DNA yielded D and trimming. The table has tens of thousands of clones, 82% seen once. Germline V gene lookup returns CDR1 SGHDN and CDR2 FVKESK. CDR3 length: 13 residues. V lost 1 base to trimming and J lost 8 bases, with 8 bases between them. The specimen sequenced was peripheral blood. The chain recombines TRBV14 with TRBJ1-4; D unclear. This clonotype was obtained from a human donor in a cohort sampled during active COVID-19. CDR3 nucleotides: TGTGCCAGCAGCCAAGTGACGGGAGAAAAACTGTTTTTT. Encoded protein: CASSQVTGEKLFF.